A single sample gave rise to the 5 T cell receptor beta chains below, sequenced in a study of blood T cells in healthy people across ages. For the second PCR, which ran for 7 to 11 cycles, a sample-barcoded 5' primer and a J-beta primer mix were used. TCRdb reanalysed the 5' RACE reads using MiXCR and keeps one entry per CDR3 protein. The sample contains roughly 2 million distinct CDR3 sequences, about 49% of which appear only once. Sequencing was performed on blood. The receptors originated from a woman in her thirties or forties in good health.

This rearrangement joins TRBV12-3 or TRBV12-4 to TRBJ2-7; 8 bases line up with TRBD1. CDR3 size: 14 residues. The trim removed 5 bases at V and 2 bases at J, leaving 5 bases unmatched. CDR3 coding DNA: TGTGCCAGCAGTCGGGACAGGAACCCCTACGAGCAGTACTTC. This sequence encodes CASSRDRNPYEQYF.

The V and J genes are TRBV20-1 and TRBJ2-1; 10 positions agree with TRBD2. Trimming took 3 bases from V and 9 from J; bases not matched to a gene: 11. The CDR3 consists of 15 residues. CDR1 is DFQATT, CDR2 SNEGSKA, per germline (reference sequence). CDR3 DNA sequence: TGCAGTGCTAGTTCCAGCGGGGGGGCGGGTGGTGAGCAGTTCTTC. Protein: CSASSSGGAGGEQFF.

This clonotype was recorded a few times. The chain links TRBV20-1 to TRBJ2-3; TRBD1 aligns across 8 bases. The CDR3 sequence is 13 residues long. Germline CDR1 and CDR2: DFQATT and SNEGSKA (reference sequence). The trim removed 6 bases at V and 2 bases at J, leaving 4 bases unmatched. Here the CDR3 DNA reads TGCAGTGCCCGGACAGGGTACACAGATACGCAGTATTTT. Its protein is CSARTGYTDTQYF.

V is TRBV6-1 and J is TRBJ1-2; TRBD1 is a possible D gene (6 bases). This CDR3 is built from 15 residues. V was shortened by 2 bases and J by 4 bases, with 14 bases between the two germline ends. Germline V gene sequence: CDR1 MNHNS, CDR2 SASEGT. The CDR3 DNA is TGTGCCAGCAGTGAACGCAGGGACACACTCTATGGCTACACCTTC. Its protein product is CASSERRDTLYGYTF.

This chain connects TRBV3-1 to TRBJ2-3; TRBD2 aligns across 14 bases. Germline CDR1 is LGHDT and CDR2 is YNNKEL (reference sequence). The CDR3 consists of 19 residues. Trimming at V came to 5 bases and at J to 1 base, leaving 11 bases not matched to a gene. The DNA of the CDR3 is TGTGCCAGCAGCTACGGGACTAGCGGGGGATTTGGGGGCACAGATACGCAGTATTTT. Translating gives CASSYGTSGGFGGTDTQYF.